This T cell receptor beta chain was observed in a study of OX40 agonist ivuxolimab in advanced cancers. Study at large: An agonistic human IgG2 monoclonal antibody against OX40 (CD134) was given. Each dose-escalation patient presented with hepatocellular carcinoma, melanoma, renal cell or head and neck cancer. Prior therapy, whether anti-PD-1, anti-PD-L1 or anti-CTLA-4, was allowed, and about 39% had some. Partial response was recorded in three patients: one hepatocellular carcinoma and two cutaneous melanoma cases.

V shed 7 bases and J 7 bases; nucleotides not matched to a gene: 5. Germline values: CDR1 MDHEN, CDR2 SYDVKM. The CDR3 is made up of 12 amino acids. TCRdb's copy holds only in-frame clones and misses some; the assay was immunoSEQ multiplex PCR. This sample has tens of thousands of clones, with approximately 90% found just once. The clonotype comes from an adult with an advanced solid tumor such as melanoma, head and neck, liver or kidney cancer. Sample: CD4+ or CD8+ T cells sorted from blood, taken in a trial of the OX40 agonist ivuxolimab. The rearrangement links TRBV28 to TRBJ1-2; TRBD1 matches 8 bases. The CDR3 nucleotides are TGTGCCAGCATAAGACAGGGGTTTGGCTACACCTTC. Its protein is CASIRQGFGYTF.